This T cell receptor beta chain was recorded in a study of blood T cell repertoires in COVID-19. Study in general: Sites in the United States, Italy and Spain provided acute and convalescent COVID-19 samples. In each case, the material was cDNA or gDNA derived from T cells, B-cell-depleted T cells, or PBMCs.

V was pared by 3 bases and J by 10 bases, with 19 bases between. CDR1 and CDR2 (germline): MNHEY, SVGAGI. This CDR3 region has 15 residues. Original methodology: Estimation of nucleated cell counts was performed using reference gene primer amplification. TCRdb's table, derived via immunoSEQ multiplex PCR, lists solely in-frame clones and lacks some. From that table come the V and J calls and clone size; the DNA was used to work out D and trimming. The sample carries some 54,000 clones, approximately 92% recorded once. The V and J genes are TRBV6-5 and TRBJ2-1, with D possibly matching TRBD2 (6 bases). The TCR comes from a man aged 55 to 70 with acute or convalescent COVID-19. The sequenced sample consisted of peripheral blood. In nucleotides, the CDR3 is TGTGCCAGCAGTTATAAGGGGACTGGCCCCCAAGAGCAGTTCTTC. Its protein product is CASSYKGTGPQEQFF.